The sequence of this TCR beta chain was determined in a study of response to subunit inactivated influenza vaccine (dated by TCRdb to the late 2010s). Some background on the complete study: The study used deep quantitative T cell receptor repertoire profiling to track responses to a trivalent subunit inactivated influenza vaccine.

The protocol used for the library was RT-PCR. The listed sequencing device is Illumina HiSeq 2500. TCRdb passed the public sequencing reads through fastp at Q25 and MiXCR, retaining productive beta sequences. Each entry merges the rows of one CDR3 protein and shows their most common DNA and genes. The sample table shows some 600,000 distinct CDR3 sequences, and around 13% are seen once. Of the sample, less than 8.5% falls within the top ten clones. What the study reported, not specific to this receptor: The authors proposed that each seasonal influenza vaccination may bring in only a limited number of new T cells.

The cysteine opens and the phenylalanine closes a CDR3 of 14 amino acids. The DNA shown is the 42-base CDR3, in frame from base 1. The germline V gene gives CDR1 as SGHRS and CDR2 as YFSETQ. V gives up 0 bases and J gives up 9 bases, and the segment between their germline ends measures 15 bases. Comments on this clonotype: Its antigen remains undetermined. The input lacks base qualities; no much larger clone sits a single base away.

Recombination connected TRBV5-1 to TRBJ1-1; the D gene is perhaps TRBD1, from 5 matching bases. The origin of this receptor is a man aged 50 to 59 who received an inactivated influenza vaccine. Donor details come from another sample of the same person, matched by shared clones. The source material was PBMCs from blood, sampled approximately 15 days before vaccination. The bases read TGCGCCAGCAGCTTGGGGGCAGGGCAGGCCCAAGCTTTCTTT. The resulting protein is CASSLGAGQAQAFF.